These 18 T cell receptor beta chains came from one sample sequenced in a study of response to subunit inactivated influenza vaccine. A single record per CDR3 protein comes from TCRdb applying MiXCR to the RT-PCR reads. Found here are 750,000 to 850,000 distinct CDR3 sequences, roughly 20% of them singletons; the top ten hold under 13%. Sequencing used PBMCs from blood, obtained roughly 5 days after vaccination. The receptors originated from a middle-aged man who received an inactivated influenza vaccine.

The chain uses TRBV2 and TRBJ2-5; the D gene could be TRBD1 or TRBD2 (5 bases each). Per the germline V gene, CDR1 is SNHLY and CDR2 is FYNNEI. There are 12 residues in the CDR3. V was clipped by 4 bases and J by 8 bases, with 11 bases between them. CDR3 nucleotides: TGTGCCAGCAGTGGGGACCTAGAAACCCAGTACTTC. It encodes CASSGDLETQYF. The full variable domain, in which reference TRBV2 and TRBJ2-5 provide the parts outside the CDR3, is EPEVTQTPSHQVTQMGQEVILRCVPISNHLYFYWYRQILGQKVEFLVSFYNNEISEKSEIFDDQFSVERPDGSNFTLKIRSTKLEDSAMYFCASSGDLETQYFGPGTRLLVL.

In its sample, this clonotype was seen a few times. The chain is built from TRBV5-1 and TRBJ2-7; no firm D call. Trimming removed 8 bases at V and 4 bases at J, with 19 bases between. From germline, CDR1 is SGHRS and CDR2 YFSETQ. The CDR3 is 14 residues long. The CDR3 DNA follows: TGCGCCAGAACGTGGTCGCCCGTAGGGTACGAGCAGTACTTC. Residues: CARTWSPVGYEQYF.

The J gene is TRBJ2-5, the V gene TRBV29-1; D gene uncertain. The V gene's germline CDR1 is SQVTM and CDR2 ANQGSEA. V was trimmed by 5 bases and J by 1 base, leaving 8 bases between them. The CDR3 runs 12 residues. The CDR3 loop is CSVRRSQETQYF. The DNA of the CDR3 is TGCAGCGTTCGCCGATCCCAAGAGACCCAGTACTTC.

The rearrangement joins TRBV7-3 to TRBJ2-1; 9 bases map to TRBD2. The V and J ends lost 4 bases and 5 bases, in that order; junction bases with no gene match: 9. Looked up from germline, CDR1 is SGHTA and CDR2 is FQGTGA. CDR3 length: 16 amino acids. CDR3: CASSSYRTSADNEQFF. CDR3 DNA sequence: TGTGCCAGCAGCTCCTACCGGACTAGCGCAGACAATGAGCAGTTCTTC.

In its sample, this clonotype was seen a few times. The CDR3 region is CASSPNSGRAGITTDTQYF. CDR3 DNA sequence: TGTGCCAGCAGTCCCAATAGCGGGAGAGCTGGGATTACCACAGATACGCAGTATTTT. The chain employs TRBV9 and TRBJ2-3; 9 bases align to TRBD2. Germline assignment: CDR1 SGDLS and CDR2 YYNGEE. This CDR3 spans 19 amino acids. The V segment lost 5 bases and the J segment 2 bases; nucleotides outside the gene matches: 18.

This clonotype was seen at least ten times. DNA of the CDR3: TGCAGTGTAGGACTAGCGGGATACTACGAGCAGTACTTC. Translation: CSVGLAGYYEQYF. The chain links TRBV29-1 to TRBJ2-7; 12 bases are shared with TRBD2. CDR3 size: 13 residues. Germline assignment: CDR1 SQVTM and CDR2 ANQGSEA.

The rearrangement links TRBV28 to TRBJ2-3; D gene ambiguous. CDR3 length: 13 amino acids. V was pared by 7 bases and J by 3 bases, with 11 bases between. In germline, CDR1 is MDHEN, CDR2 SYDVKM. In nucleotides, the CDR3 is TGTGCCAGCACCGAATCATCAACAGATACGCAGTATTTT. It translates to CASTESSTDTQYF.

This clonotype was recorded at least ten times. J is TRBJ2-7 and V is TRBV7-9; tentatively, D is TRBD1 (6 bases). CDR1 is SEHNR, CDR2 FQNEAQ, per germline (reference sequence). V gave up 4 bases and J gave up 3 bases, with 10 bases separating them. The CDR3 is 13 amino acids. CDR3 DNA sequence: TGTGCCAGCAGCTCAGGACAGATCTACGAGCAGTACTTC. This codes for CASSSGQIYEQYF.

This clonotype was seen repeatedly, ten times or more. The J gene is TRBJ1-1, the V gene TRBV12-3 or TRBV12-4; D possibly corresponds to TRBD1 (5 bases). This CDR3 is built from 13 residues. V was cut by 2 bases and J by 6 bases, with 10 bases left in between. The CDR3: CASSLLGGSEAFF. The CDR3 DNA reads TGTGCCAGCAGTTTACTGGGGGGGTCTGAAGCTTTCTTT.

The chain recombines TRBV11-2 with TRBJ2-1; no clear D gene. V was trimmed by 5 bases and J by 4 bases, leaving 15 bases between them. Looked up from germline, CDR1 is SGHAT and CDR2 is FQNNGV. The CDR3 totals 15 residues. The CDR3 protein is CASSQRIPPYNEQFF. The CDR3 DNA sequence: TGTGCCAGCAGCCAGCGTATCCCTCCTTACAATGAGCAGTTCTTC.

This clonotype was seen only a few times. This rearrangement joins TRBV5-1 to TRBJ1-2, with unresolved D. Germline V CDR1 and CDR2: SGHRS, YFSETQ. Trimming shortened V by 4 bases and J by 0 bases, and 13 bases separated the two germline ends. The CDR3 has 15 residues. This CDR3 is CASSPNFLANYGYTF. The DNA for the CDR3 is TGCGCCAGCAGCCCAAACTTTCTAGCTAACTATGGCTACACCTTC.

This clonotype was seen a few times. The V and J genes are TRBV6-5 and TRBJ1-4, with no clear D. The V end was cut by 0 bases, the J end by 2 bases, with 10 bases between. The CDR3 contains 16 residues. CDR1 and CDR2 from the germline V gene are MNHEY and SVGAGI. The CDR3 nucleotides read TGTGCCAGCAGTTACTCGATGTGGGCTACTAATGAAAAACTGTTTTTT. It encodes CASSYSMWATNEKLFF.

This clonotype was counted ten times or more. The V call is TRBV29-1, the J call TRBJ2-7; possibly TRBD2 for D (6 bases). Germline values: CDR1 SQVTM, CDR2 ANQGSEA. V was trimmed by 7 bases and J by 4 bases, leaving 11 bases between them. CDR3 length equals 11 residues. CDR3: CSDPGGYEQYF. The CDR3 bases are TGCAGCGATCCCGGAGGGTACGAGCAGTACTTC.

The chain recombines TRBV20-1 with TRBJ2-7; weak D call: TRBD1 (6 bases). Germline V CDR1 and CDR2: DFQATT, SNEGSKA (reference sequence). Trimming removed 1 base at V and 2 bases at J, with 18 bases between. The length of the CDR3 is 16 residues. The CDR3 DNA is TGCAGTGCTAGAGCTTTGAAGACAGGCGATACCTACGAGCAGTACTTC. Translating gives CSARALKTGDTYEQYF.

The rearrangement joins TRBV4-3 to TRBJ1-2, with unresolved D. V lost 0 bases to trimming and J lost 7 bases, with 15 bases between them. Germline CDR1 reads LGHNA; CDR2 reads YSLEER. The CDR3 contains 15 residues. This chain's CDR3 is CASSQDLKGSRGYTF. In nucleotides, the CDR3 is TGCGCCAGCAGCCAAGATTTGAAGGGTTCGCGTGGCTACACCTTC.

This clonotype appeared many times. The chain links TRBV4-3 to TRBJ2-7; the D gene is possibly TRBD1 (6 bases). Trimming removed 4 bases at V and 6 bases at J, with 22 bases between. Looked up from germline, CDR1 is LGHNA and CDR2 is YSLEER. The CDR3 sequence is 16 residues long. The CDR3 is CASSPQSNRVSTEQYF. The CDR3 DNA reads TGCGCCAGCAGCCCCCAATCCAACAGGGTTTCTACCGAGCAGTACTTC.

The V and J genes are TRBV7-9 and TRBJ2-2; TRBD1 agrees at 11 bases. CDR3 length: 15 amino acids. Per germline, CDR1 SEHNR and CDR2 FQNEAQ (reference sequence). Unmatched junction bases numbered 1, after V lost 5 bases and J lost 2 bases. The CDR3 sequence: CASSRTGGNTGELFF. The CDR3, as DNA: TGTGCCAGCAGCCGGACAGGGGGCAACACCGGGGAGCTGTTTTTT. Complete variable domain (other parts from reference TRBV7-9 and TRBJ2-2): DTGVSQNPRHKITKRGQNVTFRCDPISEHNRLYWYRQTLGQGPEFLTYFQNEAQLEKSRLLSDRFSAERPKGSFSTLEIQRTEQGDSAMYLCASSRTGGNTGELFFGEGSRLTVL.

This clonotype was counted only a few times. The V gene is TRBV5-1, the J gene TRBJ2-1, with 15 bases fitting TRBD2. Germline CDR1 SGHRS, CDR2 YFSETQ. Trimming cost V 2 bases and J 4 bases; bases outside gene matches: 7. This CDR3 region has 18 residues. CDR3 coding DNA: TGCGCCAGCAGCTTTGGACTAGCGGGAGGGCCGGGTTACAATGAGCAGTTCTTC. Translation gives CASSFGLAGGPGYNEQFF.